Sequencing of this TCR beta chain was carried out in a study of blood T cell repertoires in COVID-19. CDR3 size: 15 residues. Germline lookup yields CDR1 MGHRA and CDR2 YSYEKL. With 1 base removed from V and 4 bases from J, the gap between germline ends came to 13 bases. Method: immunoSEQ multiplex PCR; TCRdb's copy keeps in-frame clones and lacks some. The sample lists 250,000 to 300,000 clones, just over 90% seen once, with roughly 2% in the top ten. Clinical history as reported by participants underpinned cohort assignment. Sequenced material: PBMCs or T cells enriched from blood (not recorded which). The sequence derives from a woman aged 40 to 55 with acute COVID-19. The rearrangement links TRBV4-1 to TRBJ1-2; perhaps TRBD1 as D (6 bases). The CDR3 sequence is CASSQAWAGAYGYTF. DNA for the CDR3: TGCGCCAGCAGCCAAGCTTGGGCAGGGGCCTATGGCTACACCTTC.